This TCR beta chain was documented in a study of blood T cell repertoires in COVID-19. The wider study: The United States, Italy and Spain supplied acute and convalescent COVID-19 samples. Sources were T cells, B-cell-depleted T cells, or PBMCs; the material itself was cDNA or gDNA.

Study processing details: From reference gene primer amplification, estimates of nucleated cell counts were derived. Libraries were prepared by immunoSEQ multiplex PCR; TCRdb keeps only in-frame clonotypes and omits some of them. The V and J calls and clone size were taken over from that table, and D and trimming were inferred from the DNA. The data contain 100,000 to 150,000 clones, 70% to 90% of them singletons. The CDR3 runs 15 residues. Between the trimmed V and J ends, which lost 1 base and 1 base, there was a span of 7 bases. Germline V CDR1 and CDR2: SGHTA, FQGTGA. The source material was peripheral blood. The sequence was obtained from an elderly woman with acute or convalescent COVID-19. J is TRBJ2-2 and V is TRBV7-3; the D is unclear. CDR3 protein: CASSLNPGNTGELFF. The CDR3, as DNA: TGTGCCAGCAGCTTAAACCCGGGGAACACCGGGGAGCTGTTTTTT.